This note documents a single T cell receptor (beta chain) sequence. Data came from immunoSEQ multiplex PCR; TCRdb stores just in-frame clones and leaves some out. The sample has some 250,000 clones, about three quarters seen once. The CDR3 is 15 amino acids. Unmatched junction bases numbered 8, after V lost 0 bases and J lost 7 bases. The germline V gene has CDR1 MNHEY and CDR2 SMNVEV (reference sequence). The sample is drawn from a study of blood T cell repertoires in COVID-19. Source material: peripheral blood. The receptor was isolated from an elderly woman with acute or convalescent COVID-19. The chain joins TRBV27 to TRBJ1-2, with 7 bases that match TRBD1. The CDR3 is CASSLSTGSVGGYTF. The DNA of the CDR3 is TGTGCCAGCAGTTTATCGACAGGGTCCGTGGGTGGCTACACCTTC.